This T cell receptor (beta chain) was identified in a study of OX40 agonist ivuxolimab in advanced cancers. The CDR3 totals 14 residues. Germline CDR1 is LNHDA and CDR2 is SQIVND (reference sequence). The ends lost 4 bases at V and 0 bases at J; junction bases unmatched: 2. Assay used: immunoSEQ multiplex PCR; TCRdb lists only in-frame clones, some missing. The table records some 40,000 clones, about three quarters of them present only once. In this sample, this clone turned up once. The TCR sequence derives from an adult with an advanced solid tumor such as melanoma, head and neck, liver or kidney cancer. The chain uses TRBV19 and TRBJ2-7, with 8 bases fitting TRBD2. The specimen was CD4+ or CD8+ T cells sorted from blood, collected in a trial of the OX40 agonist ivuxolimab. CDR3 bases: TGTGCCAGTAGTAGGCTAGCGGGCTCCTACGAGCAGTACTTC. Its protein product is CASSRLAGSYEQYF.